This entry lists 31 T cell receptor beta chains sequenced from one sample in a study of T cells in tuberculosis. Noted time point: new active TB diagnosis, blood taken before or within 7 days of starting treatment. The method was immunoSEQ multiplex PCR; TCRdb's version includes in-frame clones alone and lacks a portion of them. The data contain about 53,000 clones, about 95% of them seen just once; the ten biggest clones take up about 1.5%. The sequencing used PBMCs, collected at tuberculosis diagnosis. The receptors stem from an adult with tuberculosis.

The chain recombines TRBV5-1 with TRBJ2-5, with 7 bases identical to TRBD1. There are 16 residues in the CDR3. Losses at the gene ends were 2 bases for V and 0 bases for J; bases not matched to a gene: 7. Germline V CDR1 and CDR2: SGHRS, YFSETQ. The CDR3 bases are TGCGCCAGCAGCTTATACAGGGGCGCGTACCAAGAGACCCAGTACTTC. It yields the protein CASSLYRGAYQETQYF.

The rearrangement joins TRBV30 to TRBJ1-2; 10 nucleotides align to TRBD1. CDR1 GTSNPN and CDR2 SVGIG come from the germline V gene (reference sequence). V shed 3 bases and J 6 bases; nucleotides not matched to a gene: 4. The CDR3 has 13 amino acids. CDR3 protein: CAWSATGGDGYTF. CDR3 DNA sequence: TGTGCCTGGAGCGCGACAGGGGGCGATGGCTACACCTTC.

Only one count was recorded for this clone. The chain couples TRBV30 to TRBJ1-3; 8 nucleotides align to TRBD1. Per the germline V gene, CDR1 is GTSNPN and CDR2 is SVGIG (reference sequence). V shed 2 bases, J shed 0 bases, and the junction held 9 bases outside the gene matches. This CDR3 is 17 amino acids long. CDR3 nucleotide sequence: TGTGCCTGGAGTCGCTGGGGACAGGCCGTCTCTGGAAACACCATATATTTT. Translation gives CAWSRWGQAVSGNTIYF.

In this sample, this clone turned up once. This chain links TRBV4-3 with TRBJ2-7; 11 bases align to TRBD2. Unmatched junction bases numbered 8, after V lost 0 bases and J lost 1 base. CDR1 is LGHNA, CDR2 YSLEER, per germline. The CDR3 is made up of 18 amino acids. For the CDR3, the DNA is TGCGCCAGCAGCCAAGAAACTAGCGGGGGCGTCTCGTCCTACGAGCAGTACTTC. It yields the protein CASSQETSGGVSSYEQYF.

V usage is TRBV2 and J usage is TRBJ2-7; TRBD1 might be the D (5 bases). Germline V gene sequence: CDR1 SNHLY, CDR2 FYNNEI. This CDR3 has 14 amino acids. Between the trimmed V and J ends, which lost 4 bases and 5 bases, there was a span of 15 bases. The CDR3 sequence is CASSAFGAAHEQYF. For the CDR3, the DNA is TGTGCCAGCAGTGCCTTTGGGGCGGCCCACGAGCAGTACTTC.

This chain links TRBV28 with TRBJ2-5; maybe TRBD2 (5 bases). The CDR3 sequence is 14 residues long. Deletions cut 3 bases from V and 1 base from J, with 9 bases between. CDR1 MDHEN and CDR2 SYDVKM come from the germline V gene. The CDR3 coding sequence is TGTGCCAGCAGTTTTACCCGGGGCCAAGAGACCCAGTACTTC. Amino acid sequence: CASSFTRGQETQYF.

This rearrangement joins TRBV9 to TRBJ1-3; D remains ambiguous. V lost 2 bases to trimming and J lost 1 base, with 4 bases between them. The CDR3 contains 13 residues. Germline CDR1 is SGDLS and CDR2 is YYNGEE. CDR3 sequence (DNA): TGTGCCAGCAGCGTGTCTTCTGGAAACACCATATATTTT. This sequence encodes CASSVSSGNTIYF.

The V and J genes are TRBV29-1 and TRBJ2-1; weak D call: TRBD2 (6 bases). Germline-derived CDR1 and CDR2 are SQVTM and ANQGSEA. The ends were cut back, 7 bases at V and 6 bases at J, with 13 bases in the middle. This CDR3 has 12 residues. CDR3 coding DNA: TGCAGCGCCCTCTTACTAGCCAATGAGCAGTTCTTC. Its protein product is CSALLLANEQFF.

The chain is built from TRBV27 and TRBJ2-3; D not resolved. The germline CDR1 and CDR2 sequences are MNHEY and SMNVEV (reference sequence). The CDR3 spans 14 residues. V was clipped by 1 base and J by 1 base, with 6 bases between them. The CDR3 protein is CASSLLSGTDTQYF. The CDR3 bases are TGTGCCAGCAGTTTATTGAGCGGCACAGATACGCAGTATTTT.

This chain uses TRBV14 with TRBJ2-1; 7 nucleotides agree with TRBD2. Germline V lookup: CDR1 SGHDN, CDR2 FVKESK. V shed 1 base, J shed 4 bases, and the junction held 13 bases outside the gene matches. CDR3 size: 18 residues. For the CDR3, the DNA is TGTGCCAGCAGCCAAGGACCCGGCGGGAGCGGGGTTTACAATGAGCAGTTCTTC. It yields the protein CASSQGPGGSGVYNEQFF.

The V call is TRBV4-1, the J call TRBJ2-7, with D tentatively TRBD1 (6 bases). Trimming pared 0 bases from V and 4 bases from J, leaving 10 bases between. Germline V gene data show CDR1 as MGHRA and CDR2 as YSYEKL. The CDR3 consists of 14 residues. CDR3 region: CASSQDPRGYEQYF. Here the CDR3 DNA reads TGCGCCAGCAGCCAAGACCCAAGGGGGTACGAGCAGTACTTC.

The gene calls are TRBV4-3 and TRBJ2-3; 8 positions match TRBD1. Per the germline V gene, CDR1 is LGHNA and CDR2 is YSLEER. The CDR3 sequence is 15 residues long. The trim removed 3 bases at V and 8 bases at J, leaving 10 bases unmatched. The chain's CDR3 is CASSHGQGAGATQYF. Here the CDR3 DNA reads TGCGCCAGCAGCCATGGGCAGGGGGCCGGGGCTACGCAGTATTTT.

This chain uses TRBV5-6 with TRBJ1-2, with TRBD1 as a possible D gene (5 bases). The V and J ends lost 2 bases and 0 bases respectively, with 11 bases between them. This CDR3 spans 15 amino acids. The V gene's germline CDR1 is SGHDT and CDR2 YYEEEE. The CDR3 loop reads CASSFGTKTNYGYTF. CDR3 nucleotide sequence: TGTGCCAGCAGCTTTGGGACTAAGACTAACTATGGCTACACCTTC.

The DNA of the CDR3 is TGCGCCAGCAGCTTGGGGGAGGGCTCCTCGTCCTATGGCTACACCTTC. Protein: CASSLGEGSSSYGYTF. This rearrangement joins TRBV5-1 to TRBJ1-2; D call uncertain. Germline V CDR1 and CDR2: SGHRS, YFSETQ. Trimming cost V 0 bases and J 4 bases, with 16 bases left between them. The CDR3 has 16 residues.

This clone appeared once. CDR3 sequence reads: CASRRSGDTEAFF. The DNA of the CDR3 is TGTGCCAGCAGAAGATCAGGGGACACTGAAGCTTTCTTT. The chain uses TRBV27 and TRBJ1-1; D perhaps matches TRBD1 (6 bases). CDR1 MNHEY and CDR2 SMNVEV come from the germline V gene (reference sequence). The V gene lost 6 bases and the J gene lost 3 bases, with 11 bases spanning the gap. The CDR3 length is 13 residues.

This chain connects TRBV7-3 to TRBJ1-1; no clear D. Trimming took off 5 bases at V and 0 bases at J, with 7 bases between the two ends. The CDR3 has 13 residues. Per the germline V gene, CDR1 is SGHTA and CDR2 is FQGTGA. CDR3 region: CASSLTLNTEAFF. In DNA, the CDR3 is TGTGCCAGCAGCCTGACACTGAACACTGAAGCTTTCTTT. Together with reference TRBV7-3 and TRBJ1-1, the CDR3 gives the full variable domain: GAGVSQTPSNKVTEKGKYVELRCDPISGHTALYWYRQSLGQGPEFLIYFQGTGAADDSGLPNDRFFAVRPEGSVSTLKIQRTERGDSAVYLCASSLTLNTEAFFGQGTRLTVV.

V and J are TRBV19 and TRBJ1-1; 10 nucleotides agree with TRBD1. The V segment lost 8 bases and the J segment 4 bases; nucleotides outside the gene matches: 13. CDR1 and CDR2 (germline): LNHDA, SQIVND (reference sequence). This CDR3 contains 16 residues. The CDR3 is CASGFGTGVEGTEAFF. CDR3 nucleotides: TGTGCCAGTGGGTTCGGGACAGGGGTAGAAGGCACTGAAGCTTTCTTT.

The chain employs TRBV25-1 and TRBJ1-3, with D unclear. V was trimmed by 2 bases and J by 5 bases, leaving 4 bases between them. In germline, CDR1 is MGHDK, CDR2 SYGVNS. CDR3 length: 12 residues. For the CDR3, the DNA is TGTGCCAGCAGTGAAGCTAGAAACACCATATATTTT. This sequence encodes CASSEARNTIYF.

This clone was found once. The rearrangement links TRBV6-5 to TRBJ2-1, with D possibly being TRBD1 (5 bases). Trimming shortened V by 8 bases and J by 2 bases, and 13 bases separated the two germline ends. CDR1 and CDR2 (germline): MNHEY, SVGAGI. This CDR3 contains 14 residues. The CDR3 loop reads CASGQGGTYNEQFF. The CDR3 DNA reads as TGTGCCAGCGGCCAGGGTGGTACCTACAATGAGCAGTTCTTC.

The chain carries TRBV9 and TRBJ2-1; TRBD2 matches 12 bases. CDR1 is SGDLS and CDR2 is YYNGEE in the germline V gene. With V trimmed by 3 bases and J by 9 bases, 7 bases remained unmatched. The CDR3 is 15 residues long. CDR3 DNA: TGTGCCAGCAGCGGCCTAGCGGGAGGGCGAGGTGAGCAGTTCTTC. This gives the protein CASSGLAGGRGEQFF.

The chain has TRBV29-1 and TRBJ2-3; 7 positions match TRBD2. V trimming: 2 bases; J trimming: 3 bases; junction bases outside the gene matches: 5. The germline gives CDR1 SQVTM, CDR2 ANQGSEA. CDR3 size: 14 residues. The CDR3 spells CSVELGGGTDTQYF. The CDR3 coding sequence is TGCAGCGTTGAACTCGGGGGAGGGACAGATACGCAGTATTTT.

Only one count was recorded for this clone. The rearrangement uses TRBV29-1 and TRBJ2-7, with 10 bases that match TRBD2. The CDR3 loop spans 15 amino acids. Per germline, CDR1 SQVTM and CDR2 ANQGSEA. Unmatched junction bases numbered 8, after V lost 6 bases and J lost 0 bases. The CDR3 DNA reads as TGCAGCGTCAGGGCCTCTAGCGGGGGCTCCTACGAGCAGTACTTC. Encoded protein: CSVRASSGGSYEQYF.

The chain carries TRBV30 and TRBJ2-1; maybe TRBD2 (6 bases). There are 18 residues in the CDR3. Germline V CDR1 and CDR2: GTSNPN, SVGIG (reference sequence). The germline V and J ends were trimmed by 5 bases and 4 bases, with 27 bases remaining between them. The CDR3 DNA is TGTGCCTGGCAACCGTCAGCGGGCCTCTCCACCCTGTACAATGAGCAGTTCTTC. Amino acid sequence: CAWQPSAGLSTLYNEQFF.

CDR3 in amino acids: CASSPRVGAGGVETQYF. The CDR3 DNA is TGTGCCAGCAGCCCCAGAGTGGGGGCAGGGGGCGTGGAGACCCAGTACTTC. The V call is TRBV5-6, the J call TRBJ2-5; 8 bases are a match to TRBD1. This CDR3 region has 17 residues. V shed 4 bases and J 5 bases; nucleotides not matched to a gene: 16. Germline V gene sequence: CDR1 SGHDT, CDR2 YYEEEE.

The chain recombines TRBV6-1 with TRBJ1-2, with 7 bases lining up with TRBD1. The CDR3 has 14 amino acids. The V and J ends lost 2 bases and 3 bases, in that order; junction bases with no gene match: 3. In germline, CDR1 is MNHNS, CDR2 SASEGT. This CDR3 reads CASSETGAYYGYTF. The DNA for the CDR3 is TGTGCCAGCAGTGAAACAGGGGCCTACTATGGCTACACCTTC.

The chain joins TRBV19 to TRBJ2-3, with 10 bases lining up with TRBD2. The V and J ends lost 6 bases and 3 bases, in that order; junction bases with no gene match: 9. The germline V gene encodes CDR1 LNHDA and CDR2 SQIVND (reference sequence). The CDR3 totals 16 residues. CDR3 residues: CASRASGRAKTDTQYF. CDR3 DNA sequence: TGTGCCAGTAGGGCGAGCGGGAGGGCCAAGACAGATACGCAGTATTTT.

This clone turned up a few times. This CDR3 is CASSKSLTGELFF. CDR3 nucleotide sequence: TGTGCCAGCAGTAAGAGTTTAACCGGGGAGCTGTTTTTT. The rearrangement uses TRBV27 and TRBJ2-2; D call uncertain. CDR3 length: 13 residues. V was cut by 5 bases and J by 5 bases, with 9 bases left in between. Germline values: CDR1 MNHEY, CDR2 SMNVEV (reference sequence).

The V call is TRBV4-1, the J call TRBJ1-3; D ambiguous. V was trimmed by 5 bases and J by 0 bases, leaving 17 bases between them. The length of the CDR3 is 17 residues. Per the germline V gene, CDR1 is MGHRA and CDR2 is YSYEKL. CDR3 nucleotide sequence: TGCGCCAGCAGCACCGGGGAGGCCCTACTCTCTGGAAACACCATATATTTT. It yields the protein CASSTGEALLSGNTIYF.

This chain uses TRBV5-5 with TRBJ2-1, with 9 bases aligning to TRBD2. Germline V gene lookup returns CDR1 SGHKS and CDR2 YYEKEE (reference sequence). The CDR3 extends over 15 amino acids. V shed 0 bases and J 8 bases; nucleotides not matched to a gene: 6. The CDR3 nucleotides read TGTGCCAGCAGCTTGGAGGGACTAGCCGTCGATGAGCAGTTCTTC. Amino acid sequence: CASSLEGLAVDEQFF.

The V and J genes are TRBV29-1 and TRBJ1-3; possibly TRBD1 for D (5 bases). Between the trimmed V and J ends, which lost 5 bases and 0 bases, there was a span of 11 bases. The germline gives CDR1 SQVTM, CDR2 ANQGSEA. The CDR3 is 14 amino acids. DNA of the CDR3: TGCAGCGTTATGACAGTTCCCTCTGGAAACACCATATATTTT. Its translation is CSVMTVPSGNTIYF.

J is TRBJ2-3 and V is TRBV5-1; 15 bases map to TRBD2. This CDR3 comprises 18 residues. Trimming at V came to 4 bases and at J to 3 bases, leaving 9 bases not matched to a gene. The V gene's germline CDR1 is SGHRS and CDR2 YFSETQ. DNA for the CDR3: TGCGCCAGCAGCCCCGGACTAGCGGGAGGGCCGAAAACAGATACGCAGTATTTT. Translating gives CASSPGLAGGPKTDTQYF.